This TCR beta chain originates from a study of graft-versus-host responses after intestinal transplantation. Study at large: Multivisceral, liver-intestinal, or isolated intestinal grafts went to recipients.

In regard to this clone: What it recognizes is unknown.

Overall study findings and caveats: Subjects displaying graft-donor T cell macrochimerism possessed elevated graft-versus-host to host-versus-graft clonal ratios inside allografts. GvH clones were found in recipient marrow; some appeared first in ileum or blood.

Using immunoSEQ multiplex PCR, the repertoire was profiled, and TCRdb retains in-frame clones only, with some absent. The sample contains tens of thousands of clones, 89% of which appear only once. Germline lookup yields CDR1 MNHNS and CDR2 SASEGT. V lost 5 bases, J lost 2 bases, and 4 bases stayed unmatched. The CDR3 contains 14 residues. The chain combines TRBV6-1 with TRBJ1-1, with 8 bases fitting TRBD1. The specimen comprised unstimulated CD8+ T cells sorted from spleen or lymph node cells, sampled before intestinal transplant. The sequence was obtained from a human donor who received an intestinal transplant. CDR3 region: CASSTGQGNTEAFF. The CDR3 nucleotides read TGTGCCAGCAGTACAGGACAGGGAAACACTGAAGCTTTCTTT.